Listed below are T cell receptor beta chains from one sample, sequenced in a study of read filtering for tumor transcriptome and immune sequencing. TCRdb reprocessed the reads with MiXCR, giving one entry per CDR3 protein. Among more than 100,000 distinct CDR3 sequences listed, roughly 13% were seen once. Input material: a population of CD138-negative cells sorted from bone marrow. The receptors were sampled from a donor at least 40 years old with multiple myeloma. The CDR3 runs from the conserved cysteine through the conserved F or W. Fields, in order: D gene, J gene, clone size, V gene, CDR3 DNA, CDR3 protein. D genes are given only for firm matches. Size values are once, few and many counts, or a class for expanded clones, and some rows have none.

d_call: TRBD2; j_call: TRBJ2-5; clone_size: many; v_call: TRBV29-1; cdr3_nt: TGCAGCGTTGAAAGCGGGAGCATGGAGACCCAGTACTTC; cdr3_aa: CSVESGSMETQYF
d_call: NA; j_call: TRBJ1-4; clone_size: few; v_call: TRBV5-1; cdr3_nt: TGCGCCAGCAGCTTGGTGACAGGTGGAACTAATGAAAAACGGTTTTTT; cdr3_aa: CASSLVTGGTNEKRFF
d_call: TRBD2; j_call: TRBJ2-7; clone_size: many; v_call: TRBV20-1; cdr3_nt: TGCAGTCCGAGCGGGGGTAGGTCCTGGGAGGAGCAGTACTTC; cdr3_aa: CSPSGGRSWEEQYF
d_call: NA; j_call: TRBJ1-3; clone_size: NA; v_call: TRBV4-2; cdr3_nt: TGTGCCAGCAGCCAAGAACTACCCAGCTCTGGAAACACCATATATTTT; cdr3_aa: CASSQELPSSGNTIYF
d_call: NA; j_call: TRBJ2-3; clone_size: few; v_call: TRBV6-6; cdr3_nt: TGTGCCAGCATCCTCTCCACAACAGATACGCAGTATTTT; cdr3_aa: CASILSTTDTQYF
d_call: TRBD1; j_call: TRBJ1-5; clone_size: many; v_call: TRBV20-1; cdr3_nt: TGCAGTGCTGCCGGGACAGGGGGCCAGCCCCAGCATTTT; cdr3_aa: CSAAGTGGQPQHF
d_call: TRBD2; j_call: TRBJ2-1; clone_size: many; v_call: TRBV29-1; cdr3_nt: TGCAGCGTTGAGGACCCCGCGGGAGGGGTGGAAGACAATGAGCAGTTCTTC; cdr3_aa: CSVEDPAGGVEDNEQFF
d_call: NA; j_call: TRBJ2-3; clone_size: many; v_call: TRBV5-1; cdr3_nt: TGCGCCAGCAGACCCGGACTACCCCCCACAGATACGCAGTATTTT; cdr3_aa: CASRPGLPPTDTQYF
d_call: NA; j_call: TRBJ2-1; clone_size: many; v_call: TRBV5-1; cdr3_nt: TGCGCCAGCAGCTTCAACGCCCGAGACAATGAGCAGTTCTTC; cdr3_aa: CASSFNARDNEQFF
d_call: TRBD2; j_call: TRBJ2-1; clone_size: many; v_call: TRBV5-1; cdr3_nt: TGCGCCAGCAGATCACTAGCGGGAGCCCGGGATGAGCAGTTCTTC; cdr3_aa: CASRSLAGARDEQFF
d_call: NA; j_call: TRBJ1-4; clone_size: many; v_call: TRBV20-1; cdr3_nt: TGCAGTGCTAGAGACAGGGTTACTGAAAAACTGTTTTTT; cdr3_aa: CSARDRVTEKLFF
d_call: TRBD1; j_call: TRBJ2-6; clone_size: many; v_call: TRBV7-9; cdr3_nt: TGTGCCAGCAGCGGGACAGACATCTCTGGGGCCAACGTCCTGACTTTC; cdr3_aa: CASSGTDISGANVLTF
d_call: TRBD2; j_call: TRBJ2-3; clone_size: many; v_call: TRBV2; cdr3_nt: TGTGCCAGCAGTGAGCTAGCGGGAAAAACAGATACGCAGTATTTT; cdr3_aa: CASSELAGKTDTQYF
d_call: NA; j_call: TRBJ2-5; clone_size: many; v_call: TRBV6-2/TRBV6-3; cdr3_nt: TGTGCCAGCAACATGGACGCGATTCTGGAGACCCAGTACTTC; cdr3_aa: CASNMDAILETQYF
d_call: TRBD2; j_call: TRBJ2-5; clone_size: many; v_call: TRBV20-1; cdr3_nt: TGCAGTGCTAGAGATCTCCTAGCGGGAGTTAAAGAGACCCAGTACTTC; cdr3_aa: CSARDLLAGVKETQYF
d_call: TRBD2; j_call: TRBJ2-1; clone_size: few; v_call: TRBV5-1; cdr3_nt: TGCGCCAGCAGCTTGCTAGCGGGAGGATGTAATGAGCAGTTCTTC; cdr3_aa: CASSLLAGGCNEQFF
d_call: NA; j_call: TRBJ2-3; clone_size: many; v_call: TRBV7-9; cdr3_nt: TGTGCCAGCAGCTTACGGTTCCACGACACAGATACGCAGTATTTT; cdr3_aa: CASSLRFHDTDTQYF
d_call: TRBD1; j_call: TRBJ2-3; clone_size: NA; v_call: TRBV19; cdr3_nt: TGTGCCAGTAGTTTATCAGCCCCAGGACAGGGCACAGATACGCAGTATTTT; cdr3_aa: CASSLSAPGQGTDTQYF
d_call: TRBD1; j_call: TRBJ1-1; clone_size: NA; v_call: TRBV9; cdr3_nt: TGTGCCAGCAGCGTAGCCCAAGACAGGGGGACTGAAGCTTTCTTT; cdr3_aa: CASSVAQDRGTEAFF
d_call: NA; j_call: TRBJ2-1; clone_size: few; v_call: TRBV11-1; cdr3_nt: TGTGCCAGCAGCTTAAGTGGGAGGCGCCACAATGAGCAGTTCTTC; cdr3_aa: CASSLSGRRHNEQFF
d_call: NA; j_call: TRBJ2-7; clone_size: many; v_call: TRBV3-1; cdr3_nt: TGTGCCAGCAGCCAACCAAGGGGCCAGCAGTACTTC; cdr3_aa: CASSQPRGQQYF
d_call: TRBD1; j_call: TRBJ2-1; clone_size: few; v_call: TRBV2; cdr3_nt: TGTGCCAGCAAAACGGGACAGAGCTCCTACAATGAGCAGTTCTTC; cdr3_aa: CASKTGQSSYNEQFF
d_call: NA; j_call: TRBJ2-5; clone_size: NA; v_call: TRBV5-1; cdr3_nt: TGCGCCAGCAGCTTTCTGGGAGCGGTAGGAGAGACCCAGTACTTC; cdr3_aa: CASSFLGAVGETQYF
d_call: NA; j_call: TRBJ2-3; clone_size: many; v_call: TRBV20-1; cdr3_nt: TGCAGTGCTAGAGCAGGGGCCGGAGATACGCAGTATTTT; cdr3_aa: CSARAGAGDTQYF
d_call: TRBD1; j_call: TRBJ2-1; clone_size: many; v_call: TRBV6-1; cdr3_nt: TGTGCCAGCAGTGTGACAGGGGATGAGCAGTTCTTC; cdr3_aa: CASSVTGDEQFF
d_call: NA; j_call: TRBJ2-1; clone_size: many; v_call: TRBV29-1; cdr3_nt: TGCAGCGTTGAAGATCGGCCTACCTCCTACAATGAGCAGTTCTTC; cdr3_aa: CSVEDRPTSYNEQFF
d_call: NA; j_call: TRBJ2-1; clone_size: many; v_call: TRBV19; cdr3_nt: TGTGCCAGTAGTATAATGTCAGACTCCTACAATGAGCAGTTCTTC; cdr3_aa: CASSIMSDSYNEQFF
d_call: NA; j_call: TRBJ1-4; clone_size: many; v_call: TRBV29-1; cdr3_nt: TGCAGCGTTGAAGATCTTAGGCCGCCTAATGAAAAACTGTTTTTT; cdr3_aa: CSVEDLRPPNEKLFF
d_call: TRBD2; j_call: TRBJ2-1; clone_size: many; v_call: TRBV5-1; cdr3_nt: TGCGCCAGCAAGGGACTAGTCTCCAATGAGCAGTTCTTC; cdr3_aa: CASKGLVSNEQFF
d_call: TRBD2; j_call: TRBJ2-1; clone_size: many; v_call: TRBV18; cdr3_nt: TGTGCCAGCTCTCCCGCCAGCGGGGGGGCCTACAATGAGCAGTTCTTC; cdr3_aa: CASSPASGGAYNEQFF
d_call: NA; j_call: TRBJ2-1; clone_size: many; v_call: TRBV3-1; cdr3_nt: TGTGCCAGCAGCCCCCGGACGAGCTCCTACAATGAGCAGTTCTTC; cdr3_aa: CASSPRTSSYNEQFF
d_call: NA; j_call: TRBJ1-1; clone_size: many; v_call: TRBV20-1; cdr3_nt: TGCAGTGCTATGAAGGCAGTTGACACTGAAGCTTTCTTT; cdr3_aa: CSAMKAVDTEAFF
d_call: NA; j_call: TRBJ2-7; clone_size: many; v_call: TRBV29-1; cdr3_nt: TGCAGCGTTGAAGAAGGGACCGAGCAGTACTTC; cdr3_aa: CSVEEGTEQYF
d_call: NA; j_call: TRBJ2-7; clone_size: NA; v_call: TRBV10-1; cdr3_nt: TGCGCCAGCAGTGGGTCGGCGGTATGGGCCGCGAGCTCCTACGAGCAGTACTTC; cdr3_aa: CASSGSAVWAASSYEQYF
d_call: TRBD1; j_call: TRBJ2-7; clone_size: many; v_call: TRBV25-1; cdr3_nt: TGTGCCAGCAGTGAATTCGGGACAGAGTACGAGCAGTACTTC; cdr3_aa: CASSEFGTEYEQYF
d_call: TRBD2; j_call: TRBJ2-1; clone_size: many; v_call: TRBV30; cdr3_nt: TGTGCCTGGAGCGTAGGGCTAGCGGGAGATTCCTACAATGAGCAGTTCTTC; cdr3_aa: CAWSVGLAGDSYNEQFF
d_call: TRBD2; j_call: TRBJ2-2; clone_size: many; v_call: TRBV3-1; cdr3_nt: TGTGCCAGCGGCCATGGACTAGCGGGAGGTGGAAACACCGGGGAGCTGTTTTTT; cdr3_aa: CASGHGLAGGGNTGELFF
d_call: NA; j_call: TRBJ2-1; clone_size: few; v_call: TRBV24-1; cdr3_nt: TGTGCCACCAGTGATTCCGGGCGTTTCAATGAGCAGTTCTTC; cdr3_aa: CATSDSGRFNEQFF
d_call: NA; j_call: TRBJ2-7; clone_size: many; v_call: TRBV6-1; cdr3_nt: TGTGCCAGCAGTGACCGGGAGCAGTACTTC; cdr3_aa: CASSDREQYF
d_call: TRBD2; j_call: TRBJ2-2; clone_size: few; v_call: TRBV10-3; cdr3_nt: TGTGCCATCAGGCCAACTAGCGGGAGGGCTAACACCGGGGAGCTGTTTTTT; cdr3_aa: CAIRPTSGRANTGELFF
d_call: NA; j_call: TRBJ1-5; clone_size: NA; v_call: TRBV10-3; cdr3_nt: TGTGCCATCAGTCGGGAAGGGCATAATCAGCCCCAGCATTTT; cdr3_aa: CAISREGHNQPQHF
d_call: TRBD2; j_call: TRBJ2-1; clone_size: many; v_call: TRBV10-3; cdr3_nt: TGTGCCATCAGTGAGCTAGCGGGCACGGTATACAATGAGCAGTTCTTC; cdr3_aa: CAISELAGTVYNEQFF
d_call: TRBD1; j_call: TRBJ1-1; clone_size: NA; v_call: TRBV5-1; cdr3_nt: TGCGCCAGCAGCTACAGACAGGGCAGCATGAACACTGTAGCTTTCTTT; cdr3_aa: CASSYRQGSMNTVAFF
d_call: TRBD1; j_call: TRBJ2-3; clone_size: many; v_call: TRBV3-1; cdr3_nt: TGTGCCAGCAGCCAAATGGGACAGCGAGCAGATACGCAGTATTTT; cdr3_aa: CASSQMGQRADTQYF
d_call: NA; j_call: TRBJ1-5; clone_size: many; v_call: TRBV5-1; cdr3_nt: TGCGCCAGCAGCTATACAGGGAATAGCAATCAGCCCCAGCATTTT; cdr3_aa: CASSYTGNSNQPQHF
d_call: TRBD1; j_call: TRBJ1-1; clone_size: many; v_call: TRBV18; cdr3_nt: TGTGCCAGCTCACCACCGGCCGGACAGGGGCTTAACACTGAAGCTTTCTTT; cdr3_aa: CASSPPAGQGLNTEAFF
d_call: TRBD2; j_call: TRBJ2-1; clone_size: many; v_call: TRBV12-3/TRBV12-4; cdr3_nt: TGTGCCAGCAGACTAGCGGGAAGGTTCAACTCCTACAATGAGCAGTTCTTC; cdr3_aa: CASRLAGRFNSYNEQFF
d_call: TRBD1; j_call: TRBJ2-1; clone_size: many; v_call: TRBV18; cdr3_nt: TGTGCCAGCTCACCAAGGGAGACAGGGGGTTCCAATGAGCAGTTCTTC; cdr3_aa: CASSPRETGGSNEQFF
d_call: NA; j_call: TRBJ2-5; clone_size: many; v_call: TRBV9; cdr3_nt: TGTGCCAGCAGCCTGGGGCCGGATCACCAAGAGACCCAGTACTTC; cdr3_aa: CASSLGPDHQETQYF
d_call: NA; j_call: TRBJ2-7; clone_size: many; v_call: TRBV11-2; cdr3_nt: TGTGCCAGCAGCTTAGGTCTTTTCGAGCAGTACTTC; cdr3_aa: CASSLGLFEQYF
d_call: NA; j_call: TRBJ1-5; clone_size: NA; v_call: TRBV7-9; cdr3_nt: TGTGCCAGCAGCTTAGGCGGGACAACGGTTCAGCCCCAGCATTTT; cdr3_aa: CASSLGGTTVQPQHF
d_call: TRBD1; j_call: TRBJ2-7; clone_size: few; v_call: TRBV11-2; cdr3_nt: TGTGCCAGCAGTCTGACAGGGGGCGCGTTGTCCGAGCAGTACTTC; cdr3_aa: CASSLTGGALSEQYF
d_call: NA; j_call: TRBJ2-7; clone_size: few; v_call: TRBV29-1; cdr3_nt: TGCAGCGTTTTATTCGGGGACCGTCCCTACGAGCAGTACTTC; cdr3_aa: CSVLFGDRPYEQYF
d_call: NA; j_call: TRBJ1-3; clone_size: few; v_call: TRBV15; cdr3_nt: TGTGCCACCAGCAGTGGAGGGTACTCTGGAAACACCATATATTTT; cdr3_aa: CATSSGGYSGNTIYF
d_call: NA; j_call: TRBJ2-1; clone_size: many; v_call: TRBV19; cdr3_nt: TGTGCCAGTAGTATAGATCTATACGGAGGCGGTGAGCAGTTCTTC; cdr3_aa: CASSIDLYGGGEQFF
d_call: NA; j_call: TRBJ1-2; clone_size: many; v_call: TRBV7-9; cdr3_nt: TGTGCCAGCAGCTTACAGGGAGATGGCTACACCTTC; cdr3_aa: CASSLQGDGYTF
d_call: TRBD1; j_call: TRBJ1-6; clone_size: many; v_call: TRBV3-1; cdr3_nt: TGTGCCAGCAGCCAAGAAGAGTGGGACAGGGGTTATAATTCACCCCTCCACTTT; cdr3_aa: CASSQEEWDRGYNSPLHF
d_call: NA; j_call: TRBJ1-1; clone_size: many; v_call: TRBV7-3; cdr3_nt: TGTGCCAGCAGCTTTCCAGGTATCGCGGCTTTCTTT; cdr3_aa: CASSFPGIAAFF
d_call: TRBD2; j_call: TRBJ2-1; clone_size: many; v_call: TRBV2; cdr3_nt: TGTGCCAGCAAGCCCGGACTAGCGGGCTACAATGAGCAGTTCTTC; cdr3_aa: CASKPGLAGYNEQFF
d_call: NA; j_call: TRBJ2-5; clone_size: few; v_call: TRBV6-1; cdr3_nt: TGTGCCAGCAGTGACACGGCCGGGGAGACCCAGTACTTC; cdr3_aa: CASSDTAGETQYF